The following is a T cell receptor (beta chain) sequence with its context. Its antigen is not known. One end of the junction does not line up with germline, which may come from a read error. The data stem from a study of regulatory T cells in long-lasting Graves disease. This CDR3 is built from 16 residues. Germline V gene sequence: CDR1 SGHTA, CDR2 FQGNSA. Researchers made TCR beta libraries by using iRepertoire HTBI primers and running Arm-PCR on CDR3 regions. TCRdb re-called the multiplex PCR reads with MiXCR, one entry per CDR3 protein. The sample holds a few hundred thousand distinct CDR3 sequences; around 16% are singletons and the top ten take roughly a fifth. The study, taken as a whole, reports: Lower TCR diversity was seen in persistent Graves' patients than in newly diagnosed ones.

Documented time point: newly diagnosed GD, antithyroid drugs for less than 3 months. Scientists built the TCR library using RNA that was extracted from PBMCs. This specimen consisted of peripheral blood mononuclear cells (PBMCs), obtained at new diagnosis, from a patient treated with antithyroid drugs. The chain uses TRBV7-2 and TRBJ1-6; maybe TRBD1 (5 bases). The TCR originated in a female donor with Graves disease. The CDR3 loop is CASSLEGRVRNSPLNF. CDR3 bases: TGTGCCAGCAGCTTAGAAGGCAGGGTGAGGAATTCACCCCTCAACTTT.